This T cell receptor beta chain was captured in a study of blood T cell repertoires in COVID-19. Background on the study: Samples of COVID-19 (acute and convalescent) were obtained from the United States, Italy and Spain. Sources were T cells, B-cell-depleted T cells, or PBMCs; the material itself was cDNA or gDNA.

Seattle researchers signed up patients amid active infection and tracked them longitudinally. The germline V gene encodes CDR1 SGHRS and CDR2 YFSETQ. This CDR3 spans 15 amino acids. The trim removed 0 bases at V and 5 bases at J, leaving 2 bases unmatched. Only in-frame clones appear in the TCRdb table, and some are missing; sequencing was by immunoSEQ multiplex PCR. The sample lists approximately 200,000 clones; more than 75% were seen once. This sequence originates from a person between 65 and 79 years old with COVID-19, enrolled during active disease. Sequencing was carried out using peripheral blood. This chain connects TRBV5-1 to TRBJ2-1, with 10 bases that match TRBD1. CDR3 DNA: TGCGCCAGCAGCTTGGGACAGGGGGCTAACAATGAGCAGTTCTTC. Translation gives CASSLGQGANNEQFF.